A selection of T cell receptor beta chains follows, all from one sample in a study of T cell changes during pregnancy in multiple sclerosis. Sequenced by immunoSEQ multiplex PCR; TCRdb stores in-frame clones only, minus some. Of under 110,000 clones listed, approximately 91% are singletons. This specimen consisted of peripheral blood, obtained in the second trimester of pregnancy. The receptors here all came from a female donor with multiple sclerosis, enrolled in a pregnancy study. The CDR3 runs from the conserved cysteine through the conserved F or W. The order of the fields is J gene, V gene, clone size, D gene, CDR3 protein, CDR3 DNA. The D gene is left open where the match is weak. For some rows the clone size is stated as once, few or many, or as a class when expanded; others skip it.

J gene: TRBJ2-3
V gene: TRBV4-2
clone size: NA
D gene: TRBD2
CDR3 protein: CASSPQRRRTSGTLFSDTQYF
CDR3 DNA: TGTGCCAGCAGCCCTCAACGTCGACGGACTAGCGGGACACTGTTTTCAGATACGCAGTATTTT

J gene: TRBJ2-3
V gene: TRBV25-1
clone size: NA
D gene: NA
CDR3 protein: CASSEYGLTDTQYF
CDR3 DNA: TGTGCCAGCAGTGAATACGGTCTCACAGATACGCAGTATTTT

J gene: TRBJ1-2
V gene: TRBV2
clone size: NA
D gene: NA
CDR3 protein: CAGDSGQTNYGYTF
CDR3 DNA: TGTGCCGGCGATAGTGGGCAGACTAACTATGGCTACACCTTC

J gene: TRBJ1-2
V gene: TRBV30
clone size: NA
D gene: TRBD1
CDR3 protein: CAWNPGGYGYTF
CDR3 DNA: TGTGCCTGGAATCCAGGGGGCTATGGCTACACCTTC

J gene: TRBJ1-3
V gene: TRBV19
clone size: NA
D gene: TRBD1
CDR3 protein: CASSDDRDQGGNTIYF
CDR3 DNA: TGTGCCAGTAGTGATGACAGGGATCAGGGTGGAAACACCATATATTTT

J gene: TRBJ1-4
V gene: TRBV4-2
clone size: NA
D gene: NA
CDR3 protein: CASSLVGLVTAGPTTNEKLFF
CDR3 DNA: TGTGCCAGCAGCCTTGTTGGTCTTGTGACAGCGGGCCCAACAACTAATGAAAAACTGTTTTTT

J gene: TRBJ2-2
V gene: TRBV5-1
clone size: NA
D gene: NA
CDR3 protein: CASSPTPFNTGELFF
CDR3 DNA: TGCGCCAGCAGCCCAACACCTTTTAACACCGGGGAGCTGTTTTTT

J gene: TRBJ2-1
V gene: TRBV6-6
clone size: NA
D gene: TRBD2
CDR3 protein: CASSHRTSRPYNEQFF
CDR3 DNA: TGTGCCAGCAGTCACAGGACTAGTCGGCCCTACAATGAGCAGTTCTTC

J gene: TRBJ1-3
V gene: TRBV7-9
clone size: NA
D gene: NA
CDR3 protein: CASSLGSSSGNTIYF
CDR3 DNA: TGTGCCAGCAGCTTAGGCAGTTCCTCTGGAAACACCATATATTTT

J gene: TRBJ1-5
V gene: TRBV4-3
clone size: NA
D gene: NA
CDR3 protein: CASSQDVAALQPQHF
CDR3 DNA: TGCGCCAGCAGCCAAGATGTGGCAGCGCTTCAGCCCCAGCATTTT

J gene: TRBJ2-7
V gene: TRBV30
clone size: once
D gene: TRBD1
CDR3 protein: CAWSGGTGGYEQYF
CDR3 DNA: TGTGCCTGGAGTGGGGGGACAGGGGGCTACGAGCAGTACTTC

J gene: TRBJ2-7
V gene: TRBV5-8
clone size: NA
D gene: NA
CDR3 protein: CASSLGQRPSEQYF
CDR3 DNA: TGTGCCAGCAGCCTAGGACAGAGACCTTCGGAGCAGTACTTC

J gene: TRBJ2-7
V gene: TRBV2
clone size: NA
D gene: TRBD2
CDR3 protein: CASSVVAGVLYF
CDR3 DNA: TGTGCCAGCAGTGTGGTAGCGGGAGTGTTGTACTTC

J gene: TRBJ1-2
V gene: TRBV11-2
clone size: NA
D gene: TRBD1
CDR3 protein: CASSATGGFYGYTF
CDR3 DNA: TGTGCCAGCAGCGCCACAGGGGGCTTCTATGGCTACACCTTC

J gene: TRBJ2-7
V gene: TRBV21-1
clone size: NA
D gene: NA
CDR3 protein: CASSRTGQGSSYEQYF
CDR3 DNA: TGTGCCAGCAGCAGGACCGGACAGGGGAGCTCCTACGAGCAGTACTTC

J gene: TRBJ2-4
V gene: TRBV5-1
clone size: NA
D gene: TRBD1
CDR3 protein: CASSLGRGPVRIQYF
CDR3 DNA: TGCGCCAGCAGCCTTGGCAGGGGGCCGGTGAGGATTCAGTACTTC

J gene: TRBJ2-5
V gene: TRBV28
clone size: NA
D gene: TRBD2
CDR3 protein: CASRPGLEQETQYF
CDR3 DNA: TGTGCCAGCAGACCTGGACTAGAACAAGAGACCCAGTACTTC

J gene: TRBJ2-3
V gene: TRBV7-2
clone size: once
D gene: NA
CDR3 protein: CASSALASSTDTQYF
CDR3 DNA: TGTGCCAGCAGCGCGTTGGCTAGCAGCACAGATACGCAGTATTTT

J gene: TRBJ2-4
V gene: TRBV5-5
clone size: NA
D gene: NA
CDR3 protein: CASSPSAAIAKNIQYF
CDR3 DNA: TGTGCCAGCAGCCCGTCAGCGGCTATAGCCAAAAACATTCAGTACTTC

J gene: TRBJ2-3
V gene: TRBV5-1
clone size: NA
D gene: TRBD2
CDR3 protein: CASSSGLAGGRGTDTQYF
CDR3 DNA: TGCGCCAGCAGCTCGGGACTAGCGGGAGGGCGGGGCACAGATACGCAGTATTTT

J gene: TRBJ1-1
V gene: TRBV6-1
clone size: NA
D gene: NA
CDR3 protein: CASSEVVGSAFF
CDR3 DNA: TGTGCCAGCAGTGAAGTTGTAGGGAGCGCTTTCTTT

J gene: TRBJ1-1
V gene: TRBV7-8
clone size: NA
D gene: NA
CDR3 protein: CASSFQGGTEAFF
CDR3 DNA: TGTGCCAGCAGCTTTCAGGGTGGCACTGAAGCTTTCTTT

J gene: TRBJ2-3
V gene: TRBV27
clone size: NA
D gene: NA
CDR3 protein: CASSPTAKRTDTQYF
CDR3 DNA: TGTGCCAGCAGTCCCACCGCGAAAAGAACAGATACGCAGTATTTT

J gene: TRBJ1-2
V gene: TRBV6-5
clone size: NA
D gene: NA
CDR3 protein: CASSYDVLRGYTF
CDR3 DNA: TGTGCCAGCAGTTACGATGTGTTGCGGGGCTACACCTTC

J gene: TRBJ2-5
V gene: TRBV5-1
clone size: NA
D gene: TRBD2
CDR3 protein: CASSLGSSGSLGTQYF
CDR3 DNA: TGCGCCAGCAGCTTGGGTTCTAGCGGGAGTCTGGGAACCCAGTACTTC

J gene: TRBJ2-4
V gene: TRBV27
clone size: NA
D gene: NA
CDR3 protein: CASSLVNQGRAKNIQYF
CDR3 DNA: TGTGCCAGCAGTTTAGTCAATCAGGGGCGGGCCAAAAACATTCAGTACTTC

J gene: TRBJ2-3
V gene: TRBV28
clone size: NA
D gene: TRBD1
CDR3 protein: CASSKDRGEVTDTQYF
CDR3 DNA: TGTGCCAGCAGTAAGGACAGGGGTGAGGTGACAGATACGCAGTATTTT

J gene: TRBJ2-7
V gene: TRBV30
clone size: NA
D gene: TRBD1
CDR3 protein: CAWSPHGTGMREQYF
CDR3 DNA: TGTGCCTGGAGTCCCCATGGGACAGGGATGAGGGAGCAGTACTTC

J gene: TRBJ2-1
V gene: TRBV5-1
clone size: NA
D gene: NA
CDR3 protein: CASSLVSAVGEQFF
CDR3 DNA: TGCGCCAGCAGCTTGGTGTCGGCGGTGGGTGAGCAGTTCTTC

J gene: TRBJ2-1
V gene: TRBV29-1
clone size: NA
D gene: NA
CDR3 protein: CSVEEIPGSGNEQFF
CDR3 DNA: TGCAGCGTTGAAGAAATCCCCGGTTCGGGGAATGAGCAGTTCTTC

J gene: TRBJ2-1
V gene: TRBV27
clone size: NA
D gene: NA
CDR3 protein: CASSLSGEYNEQFF
CDR3 DNA: TGTGCCAGCAGTTTATCTGGGGAGTATAATGAGCAGTTCTTC

J gene: TRBJ2-7
V gene: TRBV28
clone size: NA
D gene: NA
CDR3 protein: CASSRIDVAGAEQYF
CDR3 DNA: TGTGCCAGCAGCAGGATTGATGTTGCGGGTGCCGAGCAGTACTTC

J gene: TRBJ2-7
V gene: TRBV6-5
clone size: NA
D gene: TRBD1
CDR3 protein: CASSPDRGSYEQYF
CDR3 DNA: TGTGCCAGCAGTCCGGACAGGGGATCCTACGAGCAGTACTTC

J gene: TRBJ2-5
V gene: TRBV19
clone size: NA
D gene: TRBD2
CDR3 protein: CASSISGRPQETQYF
CDR3 DNA: TGTGCCAGTAGTATTAGCGGGAGGCCCCAAGAGACCCAGTACTTC

J gene: TRBJ2-3
V gene: TRBV29-1
clone size: NA
D gene: NA
CDR3 protein: CSVVTSTDTQYF
CDR3 DNA: TGCAGCGTGGTTACTAGCACAGATACGCAGTATTTT

J gene: TRBJ2-1
V gene: TRBV2
clone size: NA
D gene: TRBD2
CDR3 protein: CASRTRDSDGLAGGPGQFF
CDR3 DNA: TGTGCCAGCAGGACCCGGGACAGCGACGGACTAGCGGGAGGGCCTGGGCAGTTCTTC

J gene: TRBJ2-7
V gene: TRBV5-1
clone size: NA
D gene: TRBD2
CDR3 protein: CASRIGTSGRRIWEQYF
CDR3 DNA: TGCGCCAGCAGAATCGGGACTAGCGGGAGGCGAATTTGGGAGCAGTACTTC

J gene: TRBJ2-1
V gene: TRBV5-1
clone size: NA
D gene: TRBD2
CDR3 protein: CASSSGLAGIYEQFF
CDR3 DNA: TGCGCCAGCAGCTCGGGACTAGCGGGGATCTATGAGCAGTTCTTC

J gene: TRBJ2-3
V gene: TRBV2
clone size: NA
D gene: NA
CDR3 protein: CASSKTQAPSTDTQYF
CDR3 DNA: TGTGCCAGCAGTAAAACCCAGGCCCCTAGCACAGATACGCAGTATTTT

J gene: TRBJ2-2
V gene: TRBV2
clone size: NA
D gene: TRBD1
CDR3 protein: CASSRPGQGGTGELFF
CDR3 DNA: TGTGCCAGCAGTCGTCCGGGACAGGGGGGAACCGGGGAGCTGTTTTTT

J gene: TRBJ2-1
V gene: TRBV6-1
clone size: NA
D gene: NA
CDR3 protein: CASSSGSPAYNEQFF
CDR3 DNA: TGTGCCAGCAGTTCGGGGTCCCCCGCCTACAATGAGCAGTTCTTC

J gene: TRBJ2-7
V gene: TRBV15
clone size: NA
D gene: NA
CDR3 protein: CATSRGGGRLSSYEQYF
CDR3 DNA: TGTGCCACCAGCAGAGGAGGTGGGAGGTTATCCTCCTACGAGCAGTACTTC

J gene: TRBJ2-1
V gene: TRBV9
clone size: NA
D gene: TRBD2
CDR3 protein: CASSVGQGLGYNEQFF
CDR3 DNA: TGTGCCAGCAGCGTAGGTCAGGGACTAGGGTACAATGAGCAGTTCTTC

J gene: TRBJ2-3
V gene: TRBV5-1
clone size: NA
D gene: NA
CDR3 protein: CASSLEDRTDTQYF
CDR3 DNA: TGCGCCAGCAGCTTGGAGGACAGAACAGATACGCAGTATTTT

J gene: TRBJ2-7
V gene: TRBV11-3
clone size: NA
D gene: TRBD2
CDR3 protein: CASSTSGREYEQYF
CDR3 DNA: TGTGCCAGCAGCACGAGCGGGAGGGAGTACGAGCAGTACTTC

J gene: TRBJ1-1
V gene: TRBV7-9
clone size: NA
D gene: TRBD1
CDR3 protein: CASSFGQGATEAFF
CDR3 DNA: TGTGCCAGCAGCTTCGGACAGGGGGCAACTGAAGCTTTCTTT

J gene: TRBJ2-1
V gene: TRBV30
clone size: NA
D gene: NA
CDR3 protein: CAWGDGPRGNEQFF
CDR3 DNA: TGTGCCTGGGGGGATGGACCGCGGGGCAATGAGCAGTTCTTC

J gene: TRBJ2-6
V gene: TRBV6-4
clone size: NA
D gene: NA
CDR3 protein: CASSEQGSGANVLTF
CDR3 DNA: TGTGCCAGCAGCGAACAGGGTTCTGGGGCCAACGTCCTGACTTTC

J gene: TRBJ2-5
V gene: TRBV30
clone size: NA
D gene: TRBD2
CDR3 protein: CAWCTSGSWETQYF
CDR3 DNA: TGTGCCTGGTGCACTAGCGGGAGTTGGGAGACCCAGTACTTC

J gene: TRBJ2-3
V gene: TRBV29-1
clone size: NA
D gene: TRBD2
CDR3 protein: CSVIGAGVWTDTQYF
CDR3 DNA: TGCAGCGTTATCGGGGCGGGAGTATGGACAGATACGCAGTATTTT

J gene: TRBJ2-1
V gene: TRBV5-4
clone size: NA
D gene: TRBD2
CDR3 protein: CASSPREVVRNEQFF
CDR3 DNA: TGTGCCAGCAGCCCGCGGGAGGTAGTCCGCAATGAGCAGTTCTTC

J gene: TRBJ2-7
V gene: TRBV19
clone size: NA
D gene: NA
CDR3 protein: CATLTWGLRGYEQYF
CDR3 DNA: TGTGCCACCTTAACTTGGGGTTTACGGGGCTACGAGCAGTACTTC

J gene: TRBJ2-5
V gene: TRBV27
clone size: NA
D gene: TRBD1
CDR3 protein: CASSPKPTGRQETQYF
CDR3 DNA: TGTGCCAGCAGCCCCAAACCGACAGGGCGCCAAGAGACCCAGTACTTC

J gene: TRBJ2-7
V gene: TRBV10-3
clone size: NA
D gene: TRBD1
CDR3 protein: CAISLTGGVYEQYF
CDR3 DNA: TGTGCCATCAGTCTGACAGGGGGCGTTTACGAGCAGTACTTC